The source of this TCR beta chain is a study of CD8+ T cells in alopecia areata. General study points: Across lesional scalp, and particularly alopecia totalis/universalis, clonality surpassed that of normal scalp. Normal skin's resident alphabeta T cells are sequenced alongside lesional scalp T cells.

Comment on this clone: What it binds is unknown.

The authors extracted RNA and reverse transcribed it into cDNA as the sequencing template. Method: immunoSEQ multiplex PCR; TCRdb's copy keeps in-frame clones and lacks some. Of more than 7,000 clones in the sample, just over 70% were seen once. CD4+ cells belonging to several patients, who were in the biomarker study, were further sorted into CD25+CD127- cells. This CDR3 spans 14 amino acids. Germline V gives CDR1 SGHVS, CDR2 FNYEAQ. V dropped 6 bases and J dropped 5; count of bases not matched to a gene: 9. The TCR sequence derives from a human donor with alopecia areata. The chain uses TRBV7-6 and TRBJ2-7; 8 bases line up with TRBD1. Sequencing input: CD4+ Tregs sorted from blood. CDR3 sequence (DNA): TGTGCCAGCAGGGCGACAGGGGCCCCCAACGAGCAGTACTTC. Amino acids: CASRATGAPNEQYF.